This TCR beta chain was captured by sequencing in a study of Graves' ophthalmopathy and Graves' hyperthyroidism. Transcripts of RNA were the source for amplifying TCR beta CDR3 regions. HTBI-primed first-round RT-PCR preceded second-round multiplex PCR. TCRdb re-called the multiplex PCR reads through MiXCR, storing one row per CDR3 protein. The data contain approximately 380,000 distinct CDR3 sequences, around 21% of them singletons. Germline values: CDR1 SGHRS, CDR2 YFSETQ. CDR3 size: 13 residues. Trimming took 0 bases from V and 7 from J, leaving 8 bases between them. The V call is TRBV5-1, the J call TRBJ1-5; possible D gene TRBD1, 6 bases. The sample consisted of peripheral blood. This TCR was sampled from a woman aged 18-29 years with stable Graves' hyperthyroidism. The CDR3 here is CASSLVGGQPQHF. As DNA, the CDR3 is TGCGCCAGCAGCTTGGTCGGGGGCCAGCCCCAGCATTTT.